The 9 T cell receptor beta chains below were found in one sample sequenced in a study of Ad26.COV2.S vaccination and SARS-CoV-2 variants (dated by TCRdb to the early 2020s). The method was the immunoSEQ multiplex PCR assay. TCRdb holds this immuneACCESS table with in-frame rearrangements only. Some clones are missing; in checked studies, unresolved V genes explain under half, and the rest has no known cause. This sample comprises approximately 97,000 clones, 60% to 85% of them detected only once. The ten most abundant clones make up 17% of the sample. This sample's time point label indicates: individuals recovered from natural SARS-CoV-2 infection. The input for sequencing was peripheral blood, taken after recovery from COVID-19. These receptors all stem from a human donor who had recovered from COVID-19.

The rearrangement uses TRBV27 and TRBJ1-2; D uncertain. This CDR3 spans 10 amino acids. CDR1 is MNHEY and CDR2 is SMNVEV in the germline V gene (reference sequence). Trimming cost V 6 bases and J 4 bases, with 3 bases left between them. CDR3 amino acids: CASRPYGYTF. In DNA, the CDR3 is TGTGCCAGCAGACCCTATGGCTACACCTTC.

The CDR3 here is CASSLGAGIWTENTGELFF. For the CDR3, the DNA is TGTGCCAGCAGCTTAGGGGCCGGGATATGGACGGAAAACACCGGGGAGCTGTTTTTT. The chain carries TRBV11-2 and TRBJ2-2; tentatively, D is TRBD2 (5 bases). The CDR3 is 19 residues long. Germline V CDR1 and CDR2: SGHAT, FQNNGV. Trimming took off 1 base at V and 2 bases at J, with 20 bases between the two ends.

The V call is TRBV6-1, the J call TRBJ1-6, with D hard to call. The CDR3 is 17 amino acids. V lost 1 base, J lost 3 bases, and 13 bases lay in between. Germline V lookup: CDR1 MNHNS, CDR2 SASEGT. The CDR3 bases are TGTGCCAGCAGTGAAGAAGTGGGCAAACACTATAATTCACCCCTCCACTTT. This translates into CASSEEVGKHYNSPLHF.

V usage is TRBV5-1 and J usage is TRBJ2-2, with 7 nucleotides matching TRBD1. Germline trimming cut 5 bases from V and 1 base from J; bases unmatched to any gene: 5. Per the germline V gene, CDR1 is SGHRS and CDR2 is YFSETQ. The CDR3 is 15 residues long. The CDR3 protein is CASRTWTGNTGELFF. CDR3 DNA: TGCGCCAGCAGGACGTGGACAGGGAACACCGGGGAGCTGTTTTTT.

The CDR3 coding sequence is TGTGCCAGCAGTGAAGCGACGCTCAGGGCCTATAGCAATCAGCCCCAGCATTTT. Its protein is CASSEATLRAYSNQPQHF. This chain joins TRBV6-1 and TRBJ1-5, with D maybe TRBD1 (5 bases). CDR3 length: 18 amino acids. Per germline, CDR1 MNHNS and CDR2 SASEGT. The V end lost 0 bases, the J end lost 0 bases, and 15 bases lay between the germline ends.

This rearrangement joins TRBV29-1 to TRBJ1-1, with D uncertain. This CDR3 has 15 residues. Germline CDR1 SQVTM, CDR2 ANQGSEA. Deletions cut 3 bases from V and 1 base from J, with 15 bases between. The CDR3 is CSVEGIDGWNTEAFF. In nucleotides, the CDR3 is TGCAGCGTTGAGGGGATTGATGGTTGGAACACTGAAGCTTTCTTT.

The chain carries TRBV4-2 and TRBJ1-1; 8 bases map to TRBD1. The length of the CDR3 is 16 residues. Germline V CDR1 and CDR2: LGHNA, YNFKEQ. Unmatched junction bases numbered 12, after V lost 4 bases and J lost 5 bases. This CDR3 is CASSLRTGMVATEAFF. The CDR3 DNA is TGTGCCAGCAGCCTAAGGACAGGGATGGTGGCTACTGAAGCTTTCTTT.

The V call is TRBV24-1, the J call TRBJ2-5, with D perhaps matching TRBD1 (6 bases). V dropped 1 base and J dropped 2 bases, with 7 bases sitting between them. Germline V gene data show CDR1 as KGHDR and CDR2 as SFDVKD. The CDR3 is 14 amino acids. CDR3 sequence (DNA): TGTGCCACCAGTGATTTCGGGACACAAGAGACCCAGTACTTC. It specifies CATSDFGTQETQYF.

The chain links TRBV3-1 (or the pseudogene TRBV3-2) to TRBJ2-3, with D possibly TRBD1 on 5 matching bases. The CDR3 contains 16 residues. Germline values: CDR1 LGHDT, CDR2 YNNKEL (reference sequence). The V and J ends lost 1 base and 0 bases respectively, with 11 bases between them. CDR3 loop: CASSQVPGSSTDTQYF. The CDR3 DNA is TGTGCCAGCAGCCAAGTTCCAGGGTCCAGCACAGATACGCAGTATTTT.